This T cell receptor (beta chain) was observed in a study of cytomegalovirus exposure and HLA in healthy donors. This clone was seen once. Its target is not known. Vbeta (60) and Jbeta (13) primers were used in the PCR. Profiled with immunoSEQ multiplex PCR; TCRdb holds only in-frame clones, not every one. The data contain 210,000 or so clones, roughly 80% of them singletons. Findings and caveats of the study: Earlier analysis looked at TCR beta V segments, and most were productive about 90% or about 30% of the time. As immune exposure information, only CMV serostatus was available.

Donors counted as nominally healthy when sampled, yet unrecorded immune exposures were likely. The TCR sequence derives from a man aged 35 to 55 in good health and CMV-seronegative. Sequencing was performed on PBMCs.

The CDR3 sequence is CASSLYGRNTEAFF. The CDR3 DNA is TGTGCCAGCAGCTTGTATGGCAGGAACACTGAAGCTTTCTTT. The rearrangement joins TRBV5-6 to TRBJ1-1; D gene unclear. CDR1 and CDR2 from the germline V gene are SGHDT and YYEEEE. Trimming shortened V by 1 base and J by 1 base, and 8 bases separated the two germline ends. The CDR3 has 14 amino acids.